The 13 T cell receptor beta chains below come from one sample, sequenced in a study of identical twins' blood T cells. MiXCR, run by TCRdb on the 5' RACE reads, gives a single entry per CDR3 protein. Of 350,000 to 400,000 distinct CDR3 sequences in the sample, 28% were seen once. Source material: PBMCs. Receptors were obtained from a woman aged 18 to 55 in good health.

The chain has TRBV5-1 and TRBJ2-1; D possibly corresponds to TRBD2 (7 bases). This CDR3 spans 14 amino acids. V lost 1 base to trimming and J lost 6 bases, with 11 bases between them. Looked up from germline, CDR1 is SGHRS and CDR2 is YFSETQ. For the CDR3, the DNA is TGCGCCAGCAGCTTGACGGCGGGGGCCAATGAGCAGTTCTTC. Amino acids: CASSLTAGANEQFF.

This clonotype has just a few counts. CDR3 residues: CASSLGQINQPQHF. DNA for the CDR3: TGTGCCAGCAGTTTGGGTCAGATTAATCAGCCCCAGCATTTT. V gene TRBV12-3 or TRBV12-4 combines with J gene TRBJ1-5, with D hard to call. Between the trimmed V and J ends, which lost 3 bases and 4 bases, there was a span of 10 bases. This CDR3 contains 14 residues.

This clonotype was observed once. This chain joins TRBV9 and TRBJ1-5; D gene ambiguous. V was trimmed by 0 bases and J by 1 base, leaving 5 bases between them. The CDR3 sequence is 14 residues long. CDR1 and CDR2 (germline): SGDLS, YYNGEE. CDR3 sequence reads: CASSVDPSNQPQHF. For the CDR3, the DNA is TGTGCCAGCAGCGTAGACCCCAGCAATCAGCCCCAGCATTTT.

Note on this clonotype: A much bigger clone sits one base away, suggesting this may be a read error. The chain employs TRBV4-3 and TRBJ2-1; 7 bases match TRBD1. CDR1 is LGHNA, CDR2 YSLEER, per germline. This CDR3 has 15 amino acids. In DNA, the CDR3 is TGCTCCAGCAGCCGTAACCGGGACAGTTACAATGAGCAGTTCTTC. Translating gives CSSSRNRDSYNEQFF.

Of note for this clonotype: The junction departs from germline at one end; a sequencing error may be responsible. J is TRBJ1-2 and V is TRBV20-1; D is ambiguous. Germline V gene data show CDR1 as DFQATT and CDR2 as SNEGSKA (reference sequence). The CDR3 has 15 residues. CDR3 bases: TGCAGTGCTAGGTTACTGATTTCAACGGGCTATGTCTACACCTTC. It encodes CSARLLISTGYVYTF.

This clonotype showed up just a few times. J is TRBJ1-1 and V is TRBV6-5, with D hard to call. Germline loops: CDR1 MNHEY, CDR2 SVGAGI. Trimming removed 5 bases from V and 3 bases from J, with 13 bases in between. This CDR3 is 14 amino acids long. CDR3 sequence reads: CASSAIRTHTEAFF. CDR3 sequence (DNA): TGTGCCAGCAGTGCAATCCGGACCCACACTGAAGCTTTCTTT.

In regard to this clonotype: The junction departs from the called germline gene at one end, perhaps through a read error. V usage is TRBV6-2 or TRBV6-3 and J usage is TRBJ2-3; no reliable D call. Germline V gives CDR1 MNHEY, CDR2 SVGEGT. This CDR3 has 14 amino acids. CDR3 nucleotide sequence: TGTGACAGCAGTTACGTCAGCGTACCAGATACGCAGTATTTT. Its translation: CDSSYVSVPDTQYF.

In this sample, this clonotype turned up a few times. This chain uses TRBV9 with TRBJ1-6; D is possibly TRBD1 (5 bases). This CDR3 is 15 amino acids long. In germline, CDR1 is SGDLS, CDR2 YYNGEE. Trimming took off 2 bases at V and 9 bases at J, with 15 bases between the two ends. The CDR3 loop reads CASSVDGAFSSPLHF. In DNA, the CDR3 is TGTGCCAGCAGCGTCGACGGGGCATTCAGTTCACCCCTCCACTTT.

A few counts support this clonotype. This rearrangement joins TRBV7-9 to TRBJ2-7; perhaps TRBD2 as D (6 bases). Between the trimmed V and J ends, which lost 2 bases and 3 bases, there was a span of 14 bases. Germline V gene lookup returns CDR1 SEHNR and CDR2 FQNEAQ (reference sequence). The CDR3 has 15 residues. The CDR3 region is CASSLTSGPFYEQYF. For the CDR3, the DNA is TGTGCCAGCAGCTTAACGAGCGGGCCATTCTACGAGCAGTACTTC.

This rearrangement joins TRBV4-3 to TRBJ2-2; D is unclear. V gave up 0 bases and J gave up 5 bases, with 10 bases separating them. Germline CDR1 is LGHNA and CDR2 is YSLEER. The CDR3 is 15 residues long. CDR3 residues: CASSQDQFGTGELFF. CDR3 coding DNA: TGCGCCAGCAGCCAAGATCAGTTCGGTACCGGGGAGCTGTTTTTT.

This clonotype was detected a few times. The gene calls are TRBV18 and TRBJ1-2; D is possibly TRBD1 (6 bases). V shed 1 base and J shed 8 bases, with 17 bases lying between them. Germline CDR1 and CDR2: KGHSH and LQKENI. The CDR3 runs 15 residues. The CDR3, as DNA: TGTGCCAGCTCACCACACCCCTCAGGGGCCGACGGCTACACCTTC. Amino acids: CASSPHPSGADGYTF.

The chain uses TRBV12-3 or TRBV12-4 and TRBJ1-1; D gene uncertain. This CDR3 has 13 residues. V dropped 5 bases and J dropped 1 base, with 8 bases sitting between them. CDR3 nucleotide sequence: TGTGCCAGCAGTCTAAAATCGAACACTGAAGCTTTCTTT. This codes for CASSLKSNTEAFF.

The chain joins TRBV7-2 to TRBJ2-1, with D maybe TRBD2 (5 bases). V shed 1 base and J shed 1 base, with 20 bases lying between them. The germline V gene encodes CDR1 SGHTA and CDR2 FQGNSA. This CDR3 contains 19 residues. Here the CDR3 DNA reads TGTGCCAGCAGCTTAGACGTAGAGGTGTCCTGGAGGTCCTACAATGAGCAGTTCTTC. This codes for CASSLDVEVSWRSYNEQFF.